This T cell receptor (beta chain) comes out of a study of Graves' ophthalmopathy and Graves' hyperthyroidism. As concerns this clonotype: Antigen unknown.

Amplifying from RNA transcripts, the study obtained TCR beta CDR3 regions. HTBI primers were employed in first-round RT-PCR, then a second-round multiplex PCR followed. Each CDR3 protein is one row after TCRdb ran MiXCR on the multiplex PCR reads. The table lists some 750,000 distinct CDR3 sequences, 40% of them singletons. Every ophthalmopathy donor presented moderate-to-severe activity, CAS ≥3, NOSPECS ≥4 and duration under 3 months. Pregnant or lactating patients and those with other autoimmune diseases or uncontrolled infections were excluded. From fresh peripheral blood, 8 to 10 ml in volume, the PBMCs were obtained. The CDR3 length is 14 residues. J gave up 5 bases and V 5 bases, and 8 bases lay outside the gene matches. CDR1 is MNHEY and CDR2 is SVGAGI in the germline V gene. Notes on the study in general: The study's model predicted ophthalmopathy progression at about 71% sensitivity and approximately 72% specificity.

The specimen was peripheral blood. This chain links TRBV6-5 with TRBJ1-2; 7 nucleotides line up with TRBD1. This clonotype originated in an adult man with Graves' ophthalmopathy. CDR3 amino acids: CASSTETGTYGYTF. Written as DNA, the CDR3 is TGTGCCAGCAGTACTGAGACAGGGACTTATGGCTACACCTTC.